Each of the 2 T cell receptor beta chains below was sequenced from the same sample in a study of blood T cell repertoires in COVID-19. Repertoires were generated with immunoSEQ multiplex PCR, while TCRdb's copy carries only in-frame clones and drops some. Of roughly 160,000 clones listed, around 90% were seen once; the top ten hold less than 0.7%. The sample taken for sequencing was peripheral blood. Source of these receptors: a man between 60 and 70 years old with COVID-19, enrolled during active disease.

The genes are TRBV28 and TRBJ1-2, with 8 bases fitting TRBD1. Germline-derived CDR1 and CDR2 are MDHEN and SYDVKM. The CDR3 length is 16 residues. V shed 6 bases and J 0 bases; nucleotides not matched to a gene: 9. CDR3: CASRPLQGDANYGYTF. The CDR3 nucleotides are TGTGCCAGCAGACCTCTACAGGGGGATGCTAACTATGGCTACACCTTC.

The count of this clone is one. This chain connects TRBV27 to TRBJ2-7; D remains unclear. CDR3 size: 14 residues. Between the trimmed V and J ends, which lost 2 bases and 1 base, there was a span of 9 bases. Germline values: CDR1 MNHEY, CDR2 SMNVEV (reference sequence). The CDR3 DNA follows: TGTGCCAGCAGTTTAGCAACTAAATCCTACGAGCAGTACTTC. Its protein is CASSLATKSYEQYF.